A single T cell receptor beta chain is shown here with its context. This record comes from a study of blood T cell repertoires in COVID-19. Study in general: Sites in the United States, Italy and Spain provided acute and convalescent COVID-19 samples. PBMCs, B-cell-depleted T cells, or T cells provided the cDNA or gDNA that made up the material.

Original processing methods: Scientists estimated how many nucleated cells there were by amplifying reference gene primers. Profiled with immunoSEQ multiplex PCR; TCRdb holds only in-frame clones, not every one. V, J and clone size derive from that table, while D and trimming were established from the DNA sequence. The sample holds about 35,000 clones, more than 70% seen once. V gave up 6 bases and J gave up 4 bases; unmatched junction bases: 6. CDR1 and CDR2 from the germline V gene are MDHEN and SYDVKM. The CDR3 totals 14 residues. This sequence joins TRBV28 and TRBJ1-2; 9 nucleotides match TRBD1. Material for sequencing was peripheral blood. This sequence was found in a human donor in a cohort sampled during active COVID-19. Written as DNA, the CDR3 is TGTGCCAGCAGGACAGGGGGTGCGAGCTATGGCTACACCTTC. Protein product: CASRTGGASYGYTF.